Listed here are 7 T cell receptor beta chains from one sample, sequenced in a study of graft-versus-host responses after intestinal transplantation. Assay: immunoSEQ multiplex PCR; the TCRdb copy retains only in-frame clones and omits some. The profile covers 15,000 to 20,000 clones, with 75% to 90% appearing a single time and 6% taken by the ten largest. The specimen comprised PBMCs, sampled roughly 110 days after intestinal transplant. These receptor sequences come from a human patient who received an intestinal transplant, so some T cells may come from the graft donor.

The rearrangement joins TRBV7-2 to TRBJ2-7; the D is unclear. The V gene lost 1 base and the J gene lost 5 bases, with 3 bases spanning the gap. Germline-derived CDR1 and CDR2 are SGHTA and FQGNSA. The CDR3 length is 11 residues. The CDR3 DNA sequence: TGTGCCAGCAGCTTAGTCCACGAGCAGTACTTC. Translated: CASSLVHEQYF.

This clone was observed a single time. This chain joins TRBV18 and TRBJ1-1; D might be TRBD1 (5 bases). V was shortened by 2 bases and J by 3 bases, with 7 bases between the two germline ends. CDR1 and CDR2 from the germline V gene are KGHSH and LQKENI. The CDR3 totals 13 residues. CDR3 nucleotide sequence: TGTGCCAGCTCACCAGGGGGGGACACTGAAGCTTTCTTT. This encodes CASSPGGDTEAFF.

The V gene is TRBV4-1, the J gene TRBJ2-7; TRBD1 matches 8 bases. Per germline, CDR1 MGHRA and CDR2 YSYEKL. This CDR3 has 15 amino acids. J gave up 3 bases and V 4 bases, and 8 bases lay outside the gene matches. The CDR3 protein is CASSPAQGASYEQYF. As DNA, the CDR3 is TGCGCCAGCAGCCCAGCTCAGGGGGCTAGCTACGAGCAGTACTTC.

The genes are TRBV14 and TRBJ2-1; 9 bases align to TRBD1. V trimming: 7 bases; J trimming: 8 bases; junction bases outside the gene matches: 9. CDR1 is SGHDN, CDR2 FVKESK, per germline. The CDR3 spans 14 residues. The CDR3 reads CASNPTQGADEQFF. The DNA of the CDR3 is TGTGCCAGCAACCCAACACAGGGGGCCGATGAGCAGTTCTTC.

This rearrangement joins TRBV18 to TRBJ2-3, with D perhaps matching TRBD2 (6 bases). V was trimmed by 3 bases and J by 5 bases, leaving 9 bases between them. The CDR3 is 13 residues long. The germline CDR1 and CDR2 sequences are KGHSH and LQKENI. CDR3 in amino acids: CASSPSSGDTQYF. The CDR3 region has the DNA TGTGCCAGCTCACCGAGTAGCGGAGATACGCAGTATTTT.

The chain links TRBV2 to TRBJ2-1; TRBD2 aligns across 10 bases. Trimming cost V 3 bases and J 5 bases; bases outside gene matches: 13. The CDR3 covers 18 residues. The V gene's germline CDR1 is SNHLY and CDR2 FYNNEI. CDR3 sequence (DNA): TGTGCCAGCAGTGATGGGTTTCGTGGGACTAGCGTCGACAATGAGCAGTTCTTC. This sequence encodes CASSDGFRGTSVDNEQFF.

The V gene is TRBV20-1, the J gene TRBJ1-1; D is uncertain. Germline values: CDR1 DFQATT, CDR2 SNEGSKA (reference sequence). V was clipped by 7 bases and J by 1 base, with 7 bases between them. The CDR3 totals 11 residues. The CDR3 spells CSGAGNTEAFF. CDR3 coding DNA: TGCAGTGGGGCCGGGAACACTGAAGCTTTCTTT.